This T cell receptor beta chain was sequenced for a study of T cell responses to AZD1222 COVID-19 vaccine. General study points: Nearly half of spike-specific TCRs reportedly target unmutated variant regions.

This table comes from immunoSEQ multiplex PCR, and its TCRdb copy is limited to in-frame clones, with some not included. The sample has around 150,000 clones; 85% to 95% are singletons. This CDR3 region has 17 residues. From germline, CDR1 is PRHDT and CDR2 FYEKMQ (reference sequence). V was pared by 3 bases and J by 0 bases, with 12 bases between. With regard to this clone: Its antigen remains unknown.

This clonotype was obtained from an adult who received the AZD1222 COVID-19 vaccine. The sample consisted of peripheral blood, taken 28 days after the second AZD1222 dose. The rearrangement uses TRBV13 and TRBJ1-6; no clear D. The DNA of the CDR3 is TGTGCCAGCAGCTTGACTCGCGGGAGCTCCTATAATTCACCCCTCCACTTT. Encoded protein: CASSLTRGSSYNSPLHF.